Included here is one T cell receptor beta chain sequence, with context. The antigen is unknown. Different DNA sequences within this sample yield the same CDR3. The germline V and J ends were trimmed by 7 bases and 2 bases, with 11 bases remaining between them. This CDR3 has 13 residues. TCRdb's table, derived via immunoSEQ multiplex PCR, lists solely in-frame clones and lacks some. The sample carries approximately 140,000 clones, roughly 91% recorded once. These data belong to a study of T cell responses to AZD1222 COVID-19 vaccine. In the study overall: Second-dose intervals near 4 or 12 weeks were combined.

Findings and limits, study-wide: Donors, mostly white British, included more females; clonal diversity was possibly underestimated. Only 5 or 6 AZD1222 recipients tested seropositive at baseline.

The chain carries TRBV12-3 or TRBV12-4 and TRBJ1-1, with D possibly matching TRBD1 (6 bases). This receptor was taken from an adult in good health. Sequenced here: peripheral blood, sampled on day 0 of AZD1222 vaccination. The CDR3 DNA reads TGTGCCAGCAATTCACAGGGTAACACTGAAGCTTTCTTT. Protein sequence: CASNSQGNTEAFF.